What follows describes a single T cell receptor beta chain. The antigen remains unidentified. From the reads, TCRdb called clonotypes with MiXCR, one entry per CDR3 protein. The sample contains some 680,000 distinct CDR3 sequences, about 40% of which appear only once. These data are taken from a study of T cell repertoires in cytomegalovirus infection. Across the whole study: Indications of both CMV infection and matching HLA type were provided by public TCR beta signatures.

Study outcomes and limitations: CMV carriers with the relevant HLA were identified by cumulative public TCR beta family frequency. HLA-C-restricted CMV-specific TCR beta clonotypes prevailed in the ex vivo response.

Looked up from germline, CDR1 is SGHVT and CDR2 is SQSDAQ. The length of the CDR3 is 18 residues. V was pared by 1 base and J by 5 bases, with 13 bases of the junction left unmatched. Sequenced input: PBMCs. This clonotype was obtained from a human donor in good health (CMV status not recorded). Some clones in this sample may be carry-over from other donors' samples. This sequence joins TRBV7-4 and TRBJ2-1; 8 positions match TRBD2. CDR3 coding DNA: TGTGCCAGCAGCTTAGAAGGGGGGGATGAAGCGGGGGACAATGAGCAGTTCTTC. Translation: CASSLEGGDEAGDNEQFF.